Following are 30 T cell receptor beta chains from one sample sequenced in a study of blood T cells in healthy people across ages. Using a J-beta primer mix together with a sample-barcoded 5' primer, a second PCR was run for about 7 to 12 cycles. TCRdb recomputed calls from the 5' RACE reads with MiXCR, one row per CDR3 protein. Among approximately 960,000 distinct CDR3 sequences listed, around 29% were seen once. This sample also belongs to another study, concerning T cells of mothers and their children.

The sequenced sample was blood. These receptors were obtained from a woman in her forties in good health.

The chain couples TRBV7-9 to TRBJ2-1; D remains unclear. The germline gives CDR1 SEHNR, CDR2 FQNEAQ (reference sequence). Between the trimmed V and J ends, which lost 8 bases and 1 base, there was a span of 18 bases. The CDR3 length is 16 residues. The CDR3 loop reads CASGDNVLGSYNEQFF. The CDR3, as DNA: TGTGCCAGCGGGGATAACGTTCTGGGTTCCTACAATGAGCAGTTCTTC.

The chain joins TRBV30 to TRBJ1-2; D ambiguous. The CDR3 extends over 12 amino acids. Germline assignment: CDR1 GTSNPN and CDR2 SVGIG (reference sequence). V lost 0 bases, J lost 4 bases, and 6 bases lay in between. The CDR3 loop reads CAWSVRTYGYTF. CDR3 coding DNA: TGTGCCTGGAGTGTACGGACCTATGGCTACACCTTC.

The V gene is TRBV9, the J gene TRBJ2-3, with D possibly TRBD2 on 7 matching bases. The CDR3 covers 15 residues. Trimming shortened V by 3 bases and J by 3 bases, and 14 bases separated the two germline ends. CDR1 is SGDLS and CDR2 is YYNGEE in the germline V gene. The DNA of the CDR3 is TGTGCCAGCAGCGCAGACGGGGGGACAACAGATACGCAGTATTTT. This codes for CASSADGGTTDTQYF.

CDR3 sequence reads: CASSPTTGGKADTQYF. In nucleotides, the CDR3 is TGTGCCAGCAGTCCGACGACAGGGGGCAAAGCAGATACGCAGTATTTT. The gene calls are TRBV12-3 or TRBV12-4 and TRBJ2-3; TRBD1 agrees at 10 bases. After removal of 5 bases from V and 4 bases from J, the junction contained 9 bases not matched to a gene. This CDR3 spans 16 amino acids.

This sequence joins TRBV4-3 and TRBJ1-4, with 8 nucleotides matching TRBD1. Germline loops: CDR1 LGHNA, CDR2 YSLEER. The CDR3 runs 15 residues. V was clipped by 0 bases and J by 8 bases; unmatched bases: 5. CDR3 loop: CASSQDRTGREKLFF. CDR3 nucleotides: TGCGCCAGCAGCCAAGATAGGACAGGGAGGGAAAAACTGTTTTTT.

This clonotype was observed many times. This chain joins TRBV20-1 and TRBJ2-7; 7 positions match TRBD2. V dropped 0 bases and J dropped 5; count of bases not matched to a gene: 7. This CDR3 spans 14 amino acids. Germline-derived CDR1 and CDR2 are DFQATT and SNEGSKA (reference sequence). This CDR3 reads CSARDPTSTHEQYF. The CDR3 DNA is TGCAGTGCTAGAGATCCGACTAGCACCCACGAGCAGTACTTC.

Of note for this clonotype: A read error may account for a junction end that differs from germline. The genes are TRBV4-3 and TRBJ2-6; D may correspond to TRBD1 or TRBD2 (6 bases each). This CDR3 has 16 amino acids. Germline V CDR1 and CDR2: LGHNA, YSLEER. The CDR3 DNA sequence: TGCGCCAGCAGCCAAGAACCGGGGGCTGGGGCCAACGTCCCGACTTTC. Its translation: CASSQEPGAGANVPTF.

This clonotype has at least ten counts. This chain uses TRBV7-2 with TRBJ2-3; 8 nucleotides agree with TRBD2. The ends lost 1 base at V and 3 bases at J; junction bases unmatched: 6. The CDR3 totals 16 residues. Germline V gene data show CDR1 as SGHTA and CDR2 as FQGNSA. CDR3 in DNA: TGTGCCAGCAGCTTAGGGGCGGGGGGAGGTACAGATACGCAGTATTTT. This sequence encodes CASSLGAGGGTDTQYF.

This clonotype has more than one count but fewer than ten. The chain combines TRBV20-1 with TRBJ1-4; D remains unclear. The V end was cut by 5 bases, the J end by 13 bases, with 14 bases between. This CDR3 is 11 amino acids long. Per germline, CDR1 DFQATT and CDR2 SNEGSKA (reference sequence). The CDR3 DNA sequence: TGCAGTGCTGGCCAGGCTGAGCTACTGTTTTTT. It is translated as CSAGQAELLFF.

The table lists this clonotype with a few counts. The chain recombines TRBV20-1 with TRBJ1-3; D might be TRBD1 (5 bases). The CDR3 spans 17 residues. Between the trimmed V and J ends, which lost 0 bases and 0 bases, there was a span of 15 bases. Germline V gives CDR1 DFQATT, CDR2 SNEGSKA (reference sequence). The CDR3 is CSARDRGGSSSGNTIYF. CDR3 DNA: TGCAGTGCTAGAGATCGGGGGGGGTCATCCTCTGGAAACACCATATATTTT.

V is TRBV20-1 and J is TRBJ2-1, with D possibly matching TRBD1 (6 bases). The end of the DNA aligns better with TRBJ2-7, so the J call may be wrong. From germline, CDR1 is DFQATT and CDR2 SNEGSKA (reference sequence). The CDR3 runs to 12 residues. The DNA for the CDR3 is TGCAGTGCGGATCGGGACACCAATGAGCAGTACTTC. Its translation is CSADRDTNEQYF.

This clonotype showed up many times. This rearrangement joins TRBV4-1 to TRBJ2-7, with D perhaps TRBD1 (6 bases). The CDR3 is 15 amino acids. Trimming cost V 0 bases and J 4 bases, with 13 bases left between them. Per germline, CDR1 MGHRA and CDR2 YSYEKL. CDR3 sequence: CASSQDLGGFYEQYF. The CDR3 nucleotides are TGCGCCAGCAGCCAAGATCTAGGGGGATTTTACGAGCAGTACTTC.

This clonotype was detected only a few times. V usage is TRBV20-1 and J usage is TRBJ2-3, with 11 nucleotides matching TRBD2. This CDR3 has 17 residues. Germline lookup yields CDR1 DFQATT and CDR2 SNEGSKA (reference sequence). The V gene end was trimmed by 5 bases and the J gene end by 4 bases; junction bases not matched to a gene: 14. The CDR3 bases are TGCAGTGCTGGGGGTGGAGGTGTAGCGGGGGGGCCAGATACGCAGTATTTT. Protein product: CSAGGGGVAGGPDTQYF.

On this clonotype itself: A read error may account for a junction end that differs from germline. The chain links TRBV12-3 or TRBV12-4 to TRBJ2-7, with D perhaps assigned TRBD1 or TRBD2 (5 bases each). The CDR3 has 14 residues. Here the CDR3 DNA reads TGTGCCAGCAGTTTCGGTGGGGACGGGGAGACCCAGGACTTC. It specifies CASSFGGDGETQDF.

This clonotype was counted many times. The chain employs TRBV29-1 and TRBJ1-2; TRBD1 matches at 7 bases. This CDR3 region has 13 residues. V gave up 4 bases and J gave up 8 bases; unmatched junction bases: 10. Germline loops: CDR1 SQVTM, CDR2 ANQGSEA. Written as DNA, the CDR3 is TGCAGCGTTGTAGGCCGACAGGGAAGGGGCTACACCTTC. Protein sequence: CSVVGRQGRGYTF.

This clonotype has ten or more counts. This chain links TRBV28 with TRBJ2-7; D is possibly TRBD2 (6 bases). The CDR3 is 13 amino acids. Germline CDR1 is MDHEN and CDR2 is SYDVKM. The V gene lost 6 bases and the J gene lost 5 bases, with 14 bases spanning the gap. CDR3 amino acids: CASSTPGVDEQYF. The CDR3 nucleotides read TGTGCCAGCAGCACCCCGGGAGTTGACGAGCAGTACTTC.

The rearrangement joins TRBV10-3 to TRBJ1-1; 10 bases align to TRBD1. CDR1 ENHRY and CDR2 SYGVKD come from the germline V gene. Trimming took 4 bases from V and 4 from J; bases not matched to a gene: 6. The CDR3 spans 15 residues. The CDR3 nucleotides read TGTGCCATCAGTGGCGGGGACAGGGGATCCACTGAAGCTTTCTTT. Its protein product is CAISGGDRGSTEAFF.

This clonotype appeared a few times. The chain carries TRBV6-2 or TRBV6-3 and TRBJ1-1, with D possibly being TRBD1 (5 bases). The CDR3 totals 16 residues. Germline-derived CDR1 and CDR2 are MNHEY and SVGEGT. V gave up 0 bases and J gave up 0 bases, with 11 bases separating them. In DNA form, the CDR3 reads TGTGCCAGCAGTTACTCGTCAGGGCACTTGAACACTGAAGCTTTCTTT. This codes for CASSYSSGHLNTEAFF.

This clonotype has ten or more counts. The chain has TRBV30 and TRBJ2-5; D remains ambiguous. The length of the CDR3 is 11 residues. Germline loops: CDR1 GTSNPN, CDR2 SVGIG (reference sequence). Trimming took off 3 bases at V and 2 bases at J, with 4 bases between the two ends. The DNA for the CDR3 is TGTGCCTGGAGCGGACAAGAGACCCAGTACTTC. It yields the protein CAWSGQETQYF.

Only a few counts were recorded for this clonotype. J is TRBJ2-3 and V is TRBV5-1; TRBD1 matches 8 bases. Trimming removed 0 bases from V and 14 bases from J; junction bases left unmatched: 23. The V gene's germline CDR1 is SGHRS and CDR2 YFSETQ. The CDR3 is 18 residues long. Here the CDR3 reads CASSLGDRHSETLHSWYF. The CDR3 bases are TGCGCCAGCAGCTTGGGGGACAGGCACTCAGAAACACTACACAGCTGGTATTTT.

This clonotype was seen a handful of times. This chain joins TRBV7-4 and TRBJ1-5; D unclear. V was pared by 3 bases and J by 2 bases, with 14 bases between. Germline loops: CDR1 SGHVT, CDR2 SQSDAQ. This CDR3 contains 16 residues. The CDR3 DNA sequence: TGTGCCAGCAGCTTCGAGAGGGTTGGTGGCAATCAGCCCCAGCATTTT. Its protein product is CASSFERVGGNQPQHF.

This clonotype appeared many times. A read error may account for a junction end that differs from germline. This chain links TRBV7-7 with TRBJ2-1; 8 bases match TRBD2. CDR3 size: 14 residues. CDR1 SSHAT and CDR2 FNYEAQ come from the germline V gene (reference sequence). CDR3 nucleotide sequence: TGTGCTAGCAGCCCCGGGGGGGAGGACAATGAGCAGTTCTTC. Its protein product is CASSPGGEDNEQFF.

CDR3 sequence (DNA): TGCGCCAGCAGCCCCTTGACGGACACAGATACGCAGTATTTT. Its protein is CASSPLTDTDTQYF. The V call is TRBV5-1, the J call TRBJ2-3; no reliable D call. This CDR3 has 14 amino acids. V gave up 4 bases and J gave up 2 bases, with 11 bases separating them. CDR1 is SGHRS, CDR2 YFSETQ, per germline. The full variable domain, completed using reference TRBV5-1 and TRBJ2-3, is KAGVTQTPRYLIKTRGQQVTLSCSPISGHRSVSWYQQTPGQGLQFLFEYFSETQRNKGNFPGRFSGRQFSNSRSEMNVSTLELGDSALYLCASSPLTDTDTQYFGPGTRLTVL.

V is TRBV15 and J is TRBJ1-1; D unclear. This CDR3 contains 14 residues. Deletions cut 4 bases from V and 4 bases from J, with 13 bases between. Germline V gene data show CDR1 as LNHNV and CDR2 as YYDKDF (reference sequence). CDR3: CATSTPARGTEAFF. The CDR3 DNA is TGTGCCACCAGCACCCCCGCCCGGGGCACTGAAGCTTTCTTT.

The CDR3 bases are TGTGCCAGCAGCCCTTATCAGGGAAGTCAGGAGACCCAGTACTTC. As protein: CASSPYQGSQETQYF. This chain uses TRBV16 with TRBJ2-7, with D tentatively TRBD1 (5 bases). Judging by the DNA end, TRBJ2-5 fits better; the J call may be wrong. This CDR3 region has 15 residues. From germline, CDR1 is KGHSY and CDR2 FQNENV.

This clonotype was observed a few times. The chain uses TRBV7-9 and TRBJ2-3, with a weak D call TRBD2 (5 bases). From germline, CDR1 is SEHNR and CDR2 FQNEAQ (reference sequence). Between the trimmed V and J ends, which lost 5 bases and 0 bases, there was a span of 15 bases. The CDR3 has 16 amino acids. The CDR3 sequence is CASSLMPGSSTDTQYF. The CDR3 bases are TGTGCCAGCAGCCTCATGCCGGGATCTAGCACAGATACGCAGTATTTT. The variable domain in full, with the rest retrieved from reference TRBV7-9 and TRBJ2-3, is DTGVSQNPRHKITKRGQNVTFRCDPISEHNRLYWYRQTLGQGPEFLTYFQNEAQLEKSRLLSDRFSAERPKGSFSTLEIQRTEQGDSAMYLCASSLMPGSSTDTQYFGPGTRLTVL.

The chain employs TRBV4-3 and TRBJ1-5; D gene uncertain. In germline, CDR1 is LGHNA, CDR2 YSLEER. Trimming took 0 bases from V and 2 from J, leaving 11 bases between them. The CDR3 extends over 16 amino acids. The CDR3 protein is CASSQDHFGGNQPQHF. The CDR3 nucleotides are TGCGCCAGCAGCCAAGATCATTTCGGTGGCAATCAGCCCCAGCATTTT.

At least ten counts were recorded for this clonotype. The CDR3 region is CASSFVRQGSGYTF. The CDR3 region has the DNA TGTGCCAGCAGTTTTGTTCGCCAGGGCTCTGGCTACACCTTC. V usage is TRBV12-3 or TRBV12-4 and J usage is TRBJ1-2; tentative D call: TRBD1 (5 bases). This CDR3 has 14 amino acids. V was shortened by 3 bases and J by 7 bases, with 15 bases between the two germline ends.

The chain combines TRBV11-1 with TRBJ1-1; tentatively, D is TRBD1 (5 bases). Trimming shortened V by 6 bases and J by 1 base, and 12 bases separated the two germline ends. The CDR3 extends over 14 amino acids. Germline V lookup: CDR1 SGHAT, CDR2 FQDESV (reference sequence). The CDR3 spells CASRRQKKNTEAFF. DNA for the CDR3: TGTGCCAGCAGACGACAGAAAAAGAACACTGAAGCTTTCTTT.

The chain couples TRBV28 to TRBJ1-2; D possibly corresponds to TRBD1 (5 bases). CDR1 and CDR2 from the germline V gene are MDHEN and SYDVKM. The CDR3 covers 13 residues. V was pared by 9 bases and J by 5 bases, with 16 bases between. DNA for the CDR3: TGTGCCAGTCATCCCGGGGCAGCATATGGCTACACCTTC. Encoded protein: CASHPGAAYGYTF.